This is a list of T cell receptor beta chains from one sample in a study of blood T cell repertoires in COVID-19. TCRdb keeps only in-frame clones here, not all; method: immunoSEQ multiplex PCR. The sample yields roughly 670,000 clones, about 90% seen once. Sequenced sample: peripheral blood. These receptors all come from a woman younger than 35 with acute or convalescent COVID-19. CDR3s include the opening cysteine and the closing phenylalanine or tryptophan. A D gene is named only where the DNA matches it firmly. Size tells how often a clone was seen (once, few, many) or the class of an expanded clone, and some rows leave it out.

V gene: TRBV2
clone size: .
J gene: TRBJ1-5
D gene: TRBD1
CDR3 DNA: TGTGCCAGCAGTGGCCGGACAGGGGGAGGCAATCAGCCCCAGCATTTT
CDR3 protein: CASSGRTGGGNQPQHF

V gene: TRBV6-1
clone size: once
J gene: TRBJ1-2
D gene: .
CDR3 DNA: TGTGCCAGCAGTGAAGACCGGACACCTAACTATGGCTACACCTTC
CDR3 protein: CASSEDRTPNYGYTF

V gene: TRBV28
clone size: .
J gene: TRBJ2-2
D gene: .
CDR3 DNA: TGTGCCAGCAGTTTTACTTGGCAGGGCGCCCGAGCCGGGGAGCTGTTTTTT
CDR3 protein: CASSFTWQGARAGELFF

V gene: TRBV7-8
clone size: .
J gene: TRBJ1-3
D gene: .
CDR3 DNA: TGTGCCAGCACCCTTTGGCAGGGGTCTGGAAACACCATATATTTT
CDR3 protein: CASTLWQGSGNTIYF

V gene: TRBV7-9
clone size: .
J gene: TRBJ2-2
D gene: .
CDR3 DNA: TGTGCCAGCCCCGGGACAACGAACACCGGGGAGCTGTTTTTT
CDR3 protein: CASPGTTNTGELFF

V gene: TRBV29-1
clone size: .
J gene: TRBJ1-2
D gene: TRBD1
CDR3 DNA: TGCAGCGTCTCGGAGGGGGCCCTTGGCTACACCTTC
CDR3 protein: CSVSEGALGYTF

V gene: TRBV5-1
clone size: .
J gene: TRBJ1-5
D gene: .
CDR3 DNA: TGCGCCAGCAGCCCCCCGTCCCTTAATGGGCGGCCCCAGCATTTT
CDR3 protein: CASSPPSLNGRPQHF

V gene: TRBV12-5
clone size: .
J gene: TRBJ1-6
D gene: .
CDR3 DNA: TGTGCTAGTGGTTTGGTAATTGGGGGGAGAGCTTCACCCCTCCACTTT
CDR3 protein: CASGLVIGGRASPLHF

V gene: TRBV10-3
clone size: once
J gene: TRBJ2-7
D gene: TRBD1
CDR3 DNA: TGTGCCATAGGGCGGACAGGGGTATCCTACGAGCAGTACTTC
CDR3 protein: CAIGRTGVSYEQYF

V gene: TRBV19
clone size: .
J gene: TRBJ1-3
D gene: .
CDR3 DNA: TGTGCCAGTAGTATAGTACGGAAATCCCAGAGGGGAAACACCATATATTTT
CDR3 protein: CASSIVRKSQRGNTIYF

V gene: TRBV4-1
clone size: .
J gene: TRBJ2-2
D gene: .
CDR3 DNA: TGCGCCAGCAGCCAAGTTCCATCGGGAGGGGGCCAAACCGGGGAGCTGTTTTTT
CDR3 protein: CASSQVPSGGGQTGELFF

V gene: TRBV6-5
clone size: .
J gene: TRBJ1-2
D gene: .
CDR3 DNA: TGTGCCAGCAGTTACTCAACAGACAGGCATGGGGGCTACACCTTC
CDR3 protein: CASSYSTDRHGGYTF

V gene: TRBV3-1/TRBV3-2
clone size: few
J gene: TRBJ1-3
D gene: .
CDR3 DNA: TGTGCCAGTCCACCAAGATTGGGAGCGGGAAACACCATATATTTT
CDR3 protein: CASPPRLGAGNTIYF

V gene: TRBV7-2
clone size: few
J gene: TRBJ1-2
D gene: .
CDR3 DNA: TGTGCCAGCAGCCCTCCAAAGACAGGTTCCCTCTATGGCTACACCTTC
CDR3 protein: CASSPPKTGSLYGYTF

V gene: TRBV7-9
clone size: .
J gene: TRBJ1-4
D gene: .
CDR3 DNA: TGTGCCAGCACCGAGGCCAGGGGCAACGAAAAACTGTTTTTT
CDR3 protein: CASTEARGNEKLFF

V gene: TRBV9
clone size: .
J gene: TRBJ2-1
D gene: TRBD1
CDR3 DNA: TGTGCCAGCAGCGATACAGGGGAGGAGCAGTTCTTC
CDR3 protein: CASSDTGEEQFF

V gene: TRBV7-2
clone size: .
J gene: TRBJ2-3
D gene: TRBD2
CDR3 DNA: TGTGCCAGCAGCTTACCCATTAGCGGGGGGGCCGAGGATACGCAGTATTTT
CDR3 protein: CASSLPISGGAEDTQYF

V gene: TRBV12-5
clone size: once
J gene: TRBJ2-1
D gene: .
CDR3 DNA: TGTGCTAGTGGTTTGCCGTACAATGAGCAGTTCTTC
CDR3 protein: CASGLPYNEQFF

V gene: TRBV5-1
clone size: .
J gene: TRBJ2-5
D gene: TRBD2
CDR3 DNA: TGCGCCAGCGGGGGAAGCGGGGGGAGTACGGAGACCCAGTACTTC
CDR3 protein: CASGGSGGSTETQYF

V gene: TRBV11-1
clone size: .
J gene: TRBJ2-2
D gene: .
CDR3 DNA: TGTGCCAGCAGAAAAGGACGGACTCCCTCCGGGGAGCTGTTTTTT
CDR3 protein: CASRKGRTPSGELFF

V gene: TRBV28
clone size: .
J gene: TRBJ2-1
D gene: TRBD1
CDR3 DNA: TGTGCCAGCAGTTTGTGGGACAGGGTCAATGAGCAGTTCTTC
CDR3 protein: CASSLWDRVNEQFF

V gene: TRBV5-1
clone size: .
J gene: TRBJ2-5
D gene: .
CDR3 DNA: TGCGCCAGCAGCTTGAACTTACAAGAGACCCAGTACTTC
CDR3 protein: CASSLNLQETQYF

V gene: TRBV9
clone size: .
J gene: TRBJ1-3
D gene: TRBD1
CDR3 DNA: TGTGCCAGCAGCCACCGGACAGGGTCTGGAAACACCATATATTTT
CDR3 protein: CASSHRTGSGNTIYF

V gene: TRBV19
clone size: .
J gene: TRBJ1-1
D gene: TRBD1
CDR3 DNA: TGTGCCAGTAGTCCCTCAGGGGGCACTGAAGCTTTCTTT
CDR3 protein: CASSPSGGTEAFF

V gene: TRBV27
clone size: once
J gene: TRBJ1-4
D gene: TRBD1
CDR3 DNA: TGTGCCAGCAGTTTTATTTCCCCTGGAGGGGGCCTTAATGAAAAACTGTTTTTT
CDR3 protein: CASSFISPGGGLNEKLFF

V gene: TRBV6-6
clone size: .
J gene: TRBJ2-7
D gene: .
CDR3 DNA: TGTGCCAGCAGTCGTCGGACTGGAGGCTACGAGCAGTACTTC
CDR3 protein: CASSRRTGGYEQYF

V gene: TRBV5-4
clone size: .
J gene: TRBJ1-1
D gene: .
CDR3 DNA: TGTGCCAGCAGCTTCGCAGGGGTGAACACTGAAGCTTTCTTT
CDR3 protein: CASSFAGVNTEAFF

V gene: TRBV5-1
clone size: .
J gene: TRBJ2-7
D gene: .
CDR3 DNA: TGCGCCAGCAGCTTCGAGGACAGCGAGCAGTACTTC
CDR3 protein: CASSFEDSEQYF

V gene: TRBV29-1
clone size: .
J gene: TRBJ1-3
D gene: TRBD1
CDR3 DNA: TGCAGCGTCTTAGGGGGCGCAGTGGGAAACACCATATATTTT
CDR3 protein: CSVLGGAVGNTIYF

V gene: TRBV9
clone size: .
J gene: TRBJ2-5
D gene: TRBD2
CDR3 DNA: TGTGCCAGCAGCCACGGGACTAGCGGGGTCCGGGAGACCCAGTACTTC
CDR3 protein: CASSHGTSGVRETQYF

V gene: TRBV4-3
clone size: .
J gene: TRBJ2-7
D gene: TRBD1
CDR3 DNA: TGCGCCAGCAGCCAAGGACAGGGATCGCGCGAGCAGTACTTC
CDR3 protein: CASSQGQGSREQYF

V gene: TRBV5-1
clone size: .
J gene: TRBJ1-1
D gene: .
CDR3 DNA: TGCGCCAGCGCTACAGGGAATTCGATGAACACTGAAGCTTTCTTT
CDR3 protein: CASATGNSMNTEAFF

V gene: TRBV6-5
clone size: .
J gene: TRBJ1-2
D gene: .
CDR3 DNA: TGTGCCAGCAAGACAGGCCCCTATGGCTACACCTTC
CDR3 protein: CASKTGPYGYTF

V gene: TRBV12-5
clone size: .
J gene: TRBJ1-6
D gene: TRBD1
CDR3 DNA: TGTGCTAGTGCCAGGACGGGACAGGCTCCAAATTCACCCCTCCACTTT
CDR3 protein: CASARTGQAPNSPLHF

V gene: TRBV5-1
clone size: .
J gene: TRBJ2-3
D gene: .
CDR3 DNA: TGCGCCAGCAGCCTGGACCCCTCGGGACTGGGAACCGCTAGCACAGATACGCAGTATTTT
CDR3 protein: CASSLDPSGLGTASTDTQYF

V gene: TRBV2
clone size: .
J gene: TRBJ1-4
D gene: TRBD1
CDR3 DNA: TGTGCCAGCCGGGACAGTATCAATGAAAAACTGTTTTTT
CDR3 protein: CASRDSINEKLFF

V gene: TRBV19
clone size: .
J gene: TRBJ2-6
D gene: .
CDR3 DNA: TGTGCCAGTAGTATCTTGGGGGCACACGGGTCTGGGGCCAACGTCCTGACTTTC
CDR3 protein: CASSILGAHGSGANVLTF

V gene: TRBV5-6
clone size: .
J gene: TRBJ2-7
D gene: .
CDR3 DNA: TGTGCCAGCAGCCTGGGGGGACAACTATTATACGAGCAGTACTTC
CDR3 protein: CASSLGGQLLYEQYF

V gene: TRBV19
clone size: .
J gene: TRBJ2-1
D gene: TRBD1
CDR3 DNA: TGTGCCAGTACCACGAGCAGGGGGCTAAGCTACAATGAGCAGTTCTTC
CDR3 protein: CASTTSRGLSYNEQFF

V gene: TRBV30
clone size: .
J gene: TRBJ1-2
D gene: .
CDR3 DNA: TGTGCCCAGCTACCAGGGGATGGCTATGGCTACACCTTC
CDR3 protein: CAQLPGDGYGYTF

V gene: TRBV9
clone size: .
J gene: TRBJ2-2
D gene: .
CDR3 DNA: TGTGCCAGCAGCGTAGCAGGGTTCGGGGAGCTGTTTTTT
CDR3 protein: CASSVAGFGELFF

V gene: TRBV3-1/TRBV3-2
clone size: .
J gene: TRBJ1-1
D gene: .
CDR3 DNA: TGTGCCAGCAGCCAAAGAGCCCATGAAGCTTTCTTT
CDR3 protein: CASSQRAHEAFF

V gene: TRBV3-1/TRBV3-2
clone size: .
J gene: TRBJ1-1
D gene: .
CDR3 DNA: TGTGCCAGCAGCCAAGACCTCGGACTTTGGGACACTGAAGCTTTCTTT
CDR3 protein: CASSQDLGLWDTEAFF

V gene: TRBV5-4
clone size: .
J gene: TRBJ2-1
D gene: TRBD2
CDR3 DNA: TGTGCCAGCAGCCTAGCGGGGGGATACTACAATGAGCAGTTCTTC
CDR3 protein: CASSLAGGYYNEQFF

V gene: TRBV11-3
clone size: .
J gene: TRBJ1-1
D gene: .
CDR3 DNA: TGTGCCAGCAGCTCCCGGACCGAAAAGGGGGATAACACTGAAGCTTTCTTT
CDR3 protein: CASSSRTEKGDNTEAFF

V gene: TRBV4-3
clone size: .
J gene: TRBJ1-1
D gene: .
CDR3 DNA: TGCGCCAGCAGCCAAGATACGGACAGCATGAACACTGAAGCTTTCTTT
CDR3 protein: CASSQDTDSMNTEAFF

V gene: TRBV5-1
clone size: .
J gene: TRBJ2-3
D gene: TRBD2
CDR3 DNA: TGCGCCAGCAGCCGGGACGGGGGGAACACAGATACGCAGTATTTT
CDR3 protein: CASSRDGGNTDTQYF